The 5 T cell receptor beta chains presented below share a single source sample, sequenced in a study of blood T cell repertoires in COVID-19. Sequencing used immunoSEQ multiplex PCR; TCRdb keeps in-frame clones, though not all of them. The data contain about 240,000 clones, 86% of them singletons. Sequencing input: peripheral blood. These receptors all come from a man between 60 and 70 years old with acute or convalescent COVID-19.

This clone was seen just once. The gene calls are TRBV28 and TRBJ2-7; 10 nucleotides line up with TRBD1. Germline V gene lookup returns CDR1 MDHEN and CDR2 SYDVKM. This CDR3 has 16 amino acids. The V segment lost 3 bases and the J segment 5 bases; nucleotides outside the gene matches: 10. CDR3 DNA: TGTGCCAGCAGTTTCGGTTCGGGACAGGGGCGGAACGAGCAGTACTTC. Translation: CASSFGSGQGRNEQYF.

This clone was seen only once. The V gene is TRBV4-3, the J gene TRBJ2-1; 10 bases agree with TRBD2. V dropped 0 bases and J dropped 8; count of bases not matched to a gene: 4. This CDR3 region has 15 residues. The germline CDR1 and CDR2 sequences are LGHNA and YSLEER. The CDR3, as DNA: TGCGCCAGCAGCCAAGATTACCTAGCGGGAGATGAGCAGTTCTTC. This codes for CASSQDYLAGDEQFF.

The V gene is TRBV5-8, the J gene TRBJ1-6, with D perhaps matching TRBD1 (5 bases). This CDR3 spans 15 amino acids. Trimming removed 4 bases from V and 8 bases from J, with 16 bases in between. CDR1 SGHTS and CDR2 YDEGEE come from the germline V gene. The DNA of the CDR3 is TGTGCCAGCAGCCCTGGCTCGGTAGGGGATTCACCCCTCCACTTT. It translates to CASSPGSVGDSPLHF.

The chain is built from TRBV15 and TRBJ1-1, with a possible D match to TRBD1 (6 bases). Germline assignment: CDR1 LNHNV and CDR2 YYDKDF (reference sequence). Trimming left V 0 bases short and J 5 bases short, with 10 bases between. The CDR3 sequence is 14 residues long. CDR3 coding DNA: TGTGCCACCAGCAGAGATACAGGGCTGACTGAAGCTTTCTTT. Translating gives CATSRDTGLTEAFF.

The J gene is TRBJ1-3, the V gene TRBV13; D is perhaps TRBD1 (5 bases). In germline, CDR1 is PRHDT, CDR2 FYEKMQ (reference sequence). The germline V and J ends were trimmed by 7 bases and 0 bases, with 13 bases remaining between them. The CDR3 is 15 amino acids. CDR3 bases: TGTGCCAGCACCCCTCCGGGGGGCTCTGGAAACACCATATATTTT. It is translated as CASTPPGGSGNTIYF.